These T cell receptor beta chains were read from a single sample in a study of blood T cell repertoires in COVID-19. Sequencing was performed with immunoSEQ multiplex PCR; in TCRdb, only in-frame clones are kept and a portion is missing. The sample yields roughly 350,000 clones, 92% seen once. Sequencing was carried out using PBMCs or T cells enriched from blood (not recorded which). The receptors stem from a woman aged 30 to 39 who had recovered from COVID-19. CDR3s include the opening cysteine and the closing phenylalanine or tryptophan. The order of the fields is J gene, clone size, D gene, CDR3 length, V gene, CDR3 protein, CDR3 DNA. D genes are given only for firm matches. The size field is filled for only some rows; it gives once, few, many or a size class.

j_call: TRBJ1-2; clone_size: .; d_call: .; cdr3_length: 24; v_call: TRBV21-1; cdr3_aa: CASSKAQQLLTTRQRRLGDYGYTF; cdr3_nt: TGTGCCAGCAGCAAAGCGCAACAGCTCTTGACCACACGACAGCGACGACTGGGCGACTATGGCTACACCTTC
j_call: TRBJ2-1; clone_size: .; d_call: .; cdr3_length: 14; v_call: TRBV20-1; cdr3_aa: CSASQQVFDNEQFF; cdr3_nt: TGCAGTGCTAGTCAACAGGTTTTTGACAATGAGCAGTTCTTC
j_call: TRBJ2-1; clone_size: .; d_call: .; cdr3_length: 15; v_call: TRBV28; cdr3_aa: CASSSDTRRDNEQFF; cdr3_nt: TGTGCCAGCAGCAGCGACACCCGGCGGGACAATGAGCAGTTCTTC
j_call: TRBJ1-6; clone_size: .; d_call: TRBD1; cdr3_length: 15; v_call: TRBV5-1; cdr3_aa: CASSAGTGRGSPLHF; cdr3_nt: TGCGCCAGCAGCGCCGGGACAGGACGGGGATCACCCCTCCACTTT
j_call: TRBJ2-2; clone_size: .; d_call: TRBD2; cdr3_length: 18; v_call: TRBV24-1; cdr3_aa: CAIGTLAGVPPATGELFF; cdr3_nt: TGTGCCATCGGGACCTTAGCGGGGGTCCCCCCCGCCACCGGGGAGCTGTTTTTT
j_call: TRBJ2-7; clone_size: .; d_call: TRBD2; cdr3_length: 17; v_call: TRBV5-1; cdr3_aa: CASSLGPTSGSAKEQYF; cdr3_nt: TGCGCCAGCAGCTTGGGGCCCACTAGCGGGAGTGCGAAGGAGCAGTACTTC
j_call: TRBJ2-1; clone_size: .; d_call: .; cdr3_length: 13; v_call: TRBV19; cdr3_aa: CASAGQAYNEQFF; cdr3_nt: TGTGCCAGCGCGGGGCAGGCCTACAATGAGCAGTTCTTC
j_call: TRBJ2-2; clone_size: once; d_call: .; cdr3_length: 13; v_call: TRBV11-3; cdr3_aa: CASSLGGSGELFF; cdr3_nt: TGTGCCAGCAGCTTAGGAGGGTCCGGGGAGCTGTTTTTT
j_call: TRBJ2-7; clone_size: .; d_call: TRBD1; cdr3_length: 17; v_call: TRBV19; cdr3_aa: CASSNPYRQGGGGEQYF; cdr3_nt: TGTGCCAGTAGTAACCCCTACCGACAGGGTGGAGGCGGAGAGCAGTACTTC
j_call: TRBJ2-3; clone_size: .; d_call: TRBD2; cdr3_length: 16; v_call: TRBV5-5; cdr3_aa: CASSSPTSGNTDTQYF; cdr3_nt: TGTGCCAGCAGCTCGCCCACTAGCGGGAACACAGATACGCAGTATTTT
j_call: TRBJ2-5; clone_size: .; d_call: TRBD1; cdr3_length: 16; v_call: TRBV7-6; cdr3_aa: CASSPGTGGEQETQYF; cdr3_nt: TGTGCCAGTAGCCCCGGGACAGGGGGCGAACAAGAGACCCAGTACTTC
j_call: TRBJ1-4; clone_size: .; d_call: .; cdr3_length: 13; v_call: TRBV6-5; cdr3_aa: CASSRGRNEKLFF; cdr3_nt: TGTGCCAGCAGTAGGGGCCGTAATGAAAAACTGTTTTTT
j_call: TRBJ1-5; clone_size: .; d_call: .; cdr3_length: 12; v_call: TRBV12-3/TRBV12-4; cdr3_aa: CASSRGNQPQHF; cdr3_nt: TGTGCCAGCAGTCGGGGAAATCAGCCCCAGCATTTT
j_call: TRBJ2-5; clone_size: .; d_call: .; cdr3_length: 10; v_call: TRBV2; cdr3_aa: CATLLETQYF; cdr3_nt: TGTGCCACCCTCCTTGAGACCCAGTACTTC
j_call: TRBJ2-7; clone_size: .; d_call: .; cdr3_length: 12; v_call: TRBV6-2/TRBV6-3; cdr3_aa: CASSYTGYEQYF; cdr3_nt: TGTGCCAGCAGTTATACCGGGTACGAGCAGTACTTC
j_call: TRBJ1-6; clone_size: .; d_call: .; cdr3_length: 14; v_call: TRBV27; cdr3_aa: CASSSGLQNSPLHF; cdr3_nt: TGTGCCAGCAGTTCCGGACTCCAAAATTCACCCCTCCACTTT
j_call: TRBJ2-5; clone_size: .; d_call: .; cdr3_length: 12; v_call: TRBV24-1; cdr3_aa: CATAGSLETQYF; cdr3_nt: TGTGCCACCGCAGGATCTTTAGAGACCCAGTACTTC
j_call: TRBJ1-3; clone_size: .; d_call: TRBD1; cdr3_length: 16; v_call: TRBV14; cdr3_aa: CASSRGTGFSGNTIYF; cdr3_nt: TGTGCCAGCAGCCGCGGGACAGGGTTTTCTGGAAACACCATATATTTT
j_call: TRBJ2-5; clone_size: once; d_call: TRBD2; cdr3_length: 16; v_call: TRBV7-3; cdr3_aa: CASSLMGLTAVETQYF; cdr3_nt: TGTGCCAGCAGCTTAATGGGACTAACGGCGGTCGAGACCCAGTACTTC
j_call: TRBJ2-7; clone_size: .; d_call: .; cdr3_length: 14; v_call: TRBV3-1/TRBV3-2; cdr3_aa: CASSQAVFSYEQYF; cdr3_nt: TGTGCCAGCAGCCAAGCAGTCTTCTCCTACGAGCAGTACTTC
j_call: TRBJ1-2; clone_size: once; d_call: .; cdr3_length: 14; v_call: TRBV28; cdr3_aa: CASSLPQGNYGYTF; cdr3_nt: TGTGCCAGCAGTTTACCCCAGGGAAACTATGGCTACACCTTC
j_call: TRBJ1-2; clone_size: .; d_call: TRBD1; cdr3_length: 14; v_call: TRBV29-1; cdr3_aa: CSVKRQGAGYGYTF; cdr3_nt: TGCAGCGTTAAAAGACAGGGGGCAGGCTATGGCTACACCTTC
j_call: TRBJ1-1; clone_size: once; d_call: .; cdr3_length: 12; v_call: TRBV10-3; cdr3_aa: CAVQGDPTEAFF; cdr3_nt: TGTGCCGTCCAAGGGGATCCCACTGAAGCTTTCTTT
j_call: TRBJ2-4; clone_size: few; d_call: TRBD1; cdr3_length: 20; v_call: TRBV7-3; cdr3_aa: CASSLNPLDRGPYAKNIQYF; cdr3_nt: TGTGCCAGCAGCTTAAACCCCTTGGACAGGGGGCCCTATGCCAAAAACATTCAGTACTTC
j_call: TRBJ1-5; clone_size: once; d_call: .; cdr3_length: 16; v_call: TRBV5-6; cdr3_aa: CASSNTGSLSNQPQHF; cdr3_nt: TGTGCCAGCAGCAATACCGGGAGCCTTAGCAATCAGCCCCAGCATTTT
j_call: TRBJ2-7; clone_size: .; d_call: TRBD1; cdr3_length: 15; v_call: TRBV4-1; cdr3_aa: CASSQDSQGYLGQYF; cdr3_nt: TGCGCCAGCAGCCAAGATTCACAGGGGTATCTGGGGCAGTACTTC